This T cell receptor (beta chain) was captured in a study of graft-versus-host responses after intestinal transplantation. Study at large: The whole recipient group had anti-thymocyte globulin induction followed by tacrolimus and steroids for approximately three years. Broader study findings: The recipient marrow held GvH clones, and some of them showed up first in ileum or blood. Early post-transplant HvG declines tracked with peak circulating GvH clone levels.

Using immunoSEQ multiplex PCR, the repertoire was profiled, and TCRdb retains in-frame clones only, with some absent. The sample has under 150,000 clones, 95% seen once. The CDR3 sequence is 14 residues long. Germline CDR1 reads SEHNR; CDR2 reads FQNEAQ (reference sequence). Between the trimmed V and J ends, which lost 0 bases and 0 bases, there was a span of 5 bases. On this clone itself: Antigen unknown.

The TCR was taken from a human donor who received an intestinal transplant. The chain uses TRBV7-9 and TRBJ2-5; D might be TRBD2 (5 bases). The sequencing used unstimulated CD8+ T cells sorted from spleen or lymph node cells, collected before intestinal transplant. The CDR3 loop is CASSLAGNQETQYF. The DNA for the CDR3 is TGTGCCAGCAGCTTAGCCGGGAACCAAGAGACCCAGTACTTC.